A selection of T cell receptor beta chains follows, all from one sample in a study of T cells in localized non-small cell lung cancer. Some clones are missing from TCRdb's copy, which holds only in-frame ones; the method was immunoSEQ multiplex PCR. The profile shows 70,000 to 100,000 clones, around 82% of them singletons. The starting material was peripheral blood, obtained before any cancer treatment. The origin of the receptors is a female donor at least 60 years old with stage I lung adenocarcinoma. CDR3s include the opening cysteine and the closing phenylalanine or tryptophan. Fields, in order: CDR3 protein, CDR3 length, J gene, clone size, V gene. The size of a clone is reported for some rows only, either as once, few or many, or as a class for expanded clones.

CDR3aa: CASSLDRDYGYTF
len: 13
j_gene: TRBJ1-2
abundance: few
v_gene: TRBV11-1

CDR3aa: CASSLWQRNTDTQYF
len: 15
j_gene: TRBJ2-3
abundance: .
v_gene: TRBV28

CDR3aa: CASSSSGTGVNGYTF
len: 15
j_gene: TRBJ1-2
abundance: .
v_gene: TRBV5-1

CDR3aa: CASWASGVMNTEAFF
len: 15
j_gene: TRBJ1-1
abundance: .
v_gene: TRBV19

CDR3aa: CASSQGGASNQPQHF
len: 15
j_gene: TRBJ1-5
abundance: .
v_gene: TRBV2

CDR3aa: CAISEEDSQETQYF
len: 14
j_gene: TRBJ2-5
abundance: .
v_gene: TRBV10-3

CDR3aa: CASSYGTGIETQYF
len: 14
j_gene: TRBJ2-5
abundance: .
v_gene: TRBV6-5

CDR3aa: CASSPTPSGSSKNIQYF
len: 17
j_gene: TRBJ2-4
abundance: .
v_gene: TRBV5-6

CDR3aa: CASSPLSGVETQYF
len: 14
j_gene: TRBJ2-5
abundance: .
v_gene: TRBV18

CDR3aa: CASSPGTGPGNTIYF
len: 15
j_gene: TRBJ1-3
abundance: many
v_gene: TRBV7-9

CDR3aa: CASSKSTGRITEAFF
len: 15
j_gene: TRBJ1-1
abundance: .
v_gene: TRBV5-1

CDR3aa: CASSVEAGALTNEKLFF
len: 17
j_gene: TRBJ1-4
abundance: .
v_gene: TRBV9

CDR3aa: CASSASASNQPQHF
len: 14
j_gene: TRBJ1-5
abundance: .
v_gene: TRBV6-1

CDR3aa: CAFSGAKETQYF
len: 12
j_gene: TRBJ2-5
abundance: once
v_gene: TRBV30

CDR3aa: CASSLIGDRGFNEQFF
len: 16
j_gene: TRBJ2-1
abundance: .
v_gene: TRBV7-3

CDR3aa: CASSTTGGTEAFF
len: 13
j_gene: TRBJ1-1
abundance: .
v_gene: TRBV11-2

CDR3aa: CASSPQGTGNYGYTF
len: 15
j_gene: TRBJ1-2
abundance: few
v_gene: TRBV18